This entry is about one T cell receptor (beta chain). The antigen is unknown. The data stem from a study of cytomegalovirus exposure and HLA in healthy donors. Study summary: When 398 donors were genotyped, 80% to 90% of them were found to fall in the Caucasian-associated ancestry cluster. Study observations and caveats: Reportedly, HLA-A and HLA-B alleles of most subjects were accurately predicted from TCR beta. In vitro data verified three CMV-associated chains as specific for CMV antigens.

Germline CDR1 reads GTSNPN; CDR2 reads SVGIG (reference sequence). The V end was cut by 2 bases, the J end by 3 bases, with 7 bases between. The CDR3 spans 12 residues. PCR involved 60 Vbeta and 13 Jbeta primers. Generated by immunoSEQ multiplex PCR, the TCRdb table keeps only in-frame clones and is missing some. This repertoire shows around 55,000 clones, about 69% found once; its top ten account for 30% to 35%. Specimen: PBMCs. The V and J genes are TRBV30 and TRBJ1-2; no clear D. The source is a man aged 40-55 years in good health and CMV-seropositive. In DNA, the CDR3 is TGTGCCTGGAGTCCCTCCTACTATGGCTACACCTTC. This encodes CAWSPSYYGYTF.